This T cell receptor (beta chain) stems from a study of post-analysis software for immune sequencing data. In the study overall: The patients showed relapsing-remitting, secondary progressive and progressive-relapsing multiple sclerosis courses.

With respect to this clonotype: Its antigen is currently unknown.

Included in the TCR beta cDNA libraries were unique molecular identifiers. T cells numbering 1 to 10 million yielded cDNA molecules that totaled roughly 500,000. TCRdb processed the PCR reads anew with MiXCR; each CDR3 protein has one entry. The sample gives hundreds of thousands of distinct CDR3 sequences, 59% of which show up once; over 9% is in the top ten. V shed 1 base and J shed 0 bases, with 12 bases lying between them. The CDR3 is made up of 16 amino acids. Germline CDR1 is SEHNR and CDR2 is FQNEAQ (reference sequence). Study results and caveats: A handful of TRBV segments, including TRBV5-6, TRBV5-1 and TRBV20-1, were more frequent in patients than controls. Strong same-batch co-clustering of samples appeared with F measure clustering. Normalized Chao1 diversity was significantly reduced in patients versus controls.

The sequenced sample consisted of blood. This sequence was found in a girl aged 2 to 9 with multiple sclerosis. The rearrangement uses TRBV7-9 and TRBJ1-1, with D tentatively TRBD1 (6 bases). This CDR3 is CASSLDGQFMNTEAFF. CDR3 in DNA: TGTGCCAGCAGCTTAGACGGACAGTTTATGAACACTGAAGCTTTCTTT. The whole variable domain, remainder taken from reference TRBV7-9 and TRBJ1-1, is DTGVSQNPRHKITKRGQNVTFRCDPISEHNRLYWYRQTLGQGPEFLTYFQNEAQLEKSRLLSDRFSAERPKGSFSTLEIQRTEQGDSAMYLCASSLDGQFMNTEAFFGQGTRLTVV.